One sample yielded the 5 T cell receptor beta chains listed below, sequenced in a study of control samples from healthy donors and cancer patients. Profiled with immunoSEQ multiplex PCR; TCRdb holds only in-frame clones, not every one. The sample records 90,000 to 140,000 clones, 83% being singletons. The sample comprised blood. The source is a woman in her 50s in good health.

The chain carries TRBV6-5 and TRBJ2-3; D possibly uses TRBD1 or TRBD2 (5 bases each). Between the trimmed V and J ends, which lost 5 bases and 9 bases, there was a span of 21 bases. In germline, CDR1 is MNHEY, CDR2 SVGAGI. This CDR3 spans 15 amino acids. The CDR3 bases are TGTGCCAGCAGTCCCCTCTTGGGATCGGGGCAGACGCAGTATTTT. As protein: CASSPLLGSGQTQYF.

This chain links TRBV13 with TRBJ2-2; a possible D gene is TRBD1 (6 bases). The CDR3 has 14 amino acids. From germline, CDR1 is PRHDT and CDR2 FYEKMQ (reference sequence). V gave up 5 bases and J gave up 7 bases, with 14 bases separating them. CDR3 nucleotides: TGTGCCAGCAGCCCAACAGGGTTGTACGGGGAGCTGTTTTTT. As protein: CASSPTGLYGELFF.

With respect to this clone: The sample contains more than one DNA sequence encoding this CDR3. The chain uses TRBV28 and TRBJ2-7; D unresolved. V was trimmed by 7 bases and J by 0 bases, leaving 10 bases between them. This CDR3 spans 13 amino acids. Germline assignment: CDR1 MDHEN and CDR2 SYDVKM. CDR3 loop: CASTIDSSYEQYF. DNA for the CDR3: TGTGCCAGCACCATAGATAGCTCCTACGAGCAGTACTTC.

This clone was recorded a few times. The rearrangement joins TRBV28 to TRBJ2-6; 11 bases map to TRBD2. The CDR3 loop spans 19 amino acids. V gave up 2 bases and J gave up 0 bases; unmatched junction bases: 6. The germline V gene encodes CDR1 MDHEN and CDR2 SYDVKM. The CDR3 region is CASSLAGLAASSGANVLTF. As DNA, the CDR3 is TGTGCCAGCAGTTTAGCGGGACTAGCGGCCTCCTCTGGGGCCAACGTCCTGACTTTC.

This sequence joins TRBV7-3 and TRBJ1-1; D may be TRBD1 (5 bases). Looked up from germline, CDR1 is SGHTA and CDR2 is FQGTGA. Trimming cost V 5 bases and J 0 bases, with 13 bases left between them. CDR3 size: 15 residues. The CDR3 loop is CASSTSGTMNTEAFF. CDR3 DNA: TGTGCCAGCAGCACTTCGGGGACCATGAACACTGAAGCTTTCTTT.